Below are 13 T cell receptor beta chains sequenced from a single sample in a study of blood T cell repertoires in COVID-19. The repertoire was sequenced with immunoSEQ multiplex PCR; TCRdb's copy has only in-frame clones and lacks some. The data show about 350,000 clones, more than 85% seen once. Sequenced material: PBMCs or T cells enriched from blood (not recorded which). The receptors derive from a woman in her twenties or thirties who had recovered from COVID-19.

The J gene is TRBJ2-3, the V gene TRBV15, with 10 bases aligning to TRBD2. J lost 4 bases, V lost 3 bases, and 4 bases had no gene match. CDR1 is LNHNV and CDR2 is YYDKDF in the germline V gene (reference sequence). The CDR3 extends over 15 amino acids. The CDR3 sequence is CATSSHTSGADTQYF. The CDR3 DNA reads TGTGCCACCAGCAGCCATACTAGCGGGGCAGATACGCAGTATTTT.

The rearrangement uses TRBV2 and TRBJ1-2; the D is unclear. The CDR3 loop spans 13 amino acids. The V end lost 0 bases, the J end lost 7 bases, and 9 bases lay between the germline ends. CDR1 is SNHLY, CDR2 FYNNEI, per germline. The CDR3 is CASSEARALGYTF. The CDR3 nucleotides are TGTGCCAGCAGTGAAGCGAGGGCACTTGGCTACACCTTC.

This clone was seen just once. The chain employs TRBV30 and TRBJ1-2; no firm D call. Trimming cost V 4 bases and J 11 bases, with 5 bases left between them. Germline V lookup: CDR1 GTSNPN, CDR2 SVGIG (reference sequence). This CDR3 is built from 8 residues. The CDR3 reads CAWNPYTF. CDR3 DNA sequence: TGTGCCTGGAATCCTTACACCTTC. Supplemented by reference TRBV30 and TRBJ1-2, the full variable domain reads SQTIHQWPATLVQPVGSPLSLECTVEGTSNPNLYWYRQAAGRGLQLLFYSVGIGQISSEVPQNLSASRPQDRQFILSSKKLLLSDSGFYLCAWNPYTFGSGTRLTVV.

This clone was found once. The gene calls are TRBV15 and TRBJ1-6, with 10 bases matching TRBD1. Germline CDR1 and CDR2: LNHNV and YYDKDF (reference sequence). The CDR3 has 13 residues. Trimming took 5 bases from V and 8 from J; bases not matched to a gene: 0. CDR3 region: CATSGTGDSPLHF. In DNA, the CDR3 is TGTGCCACCAGCGGGACAGGGGATTCACCCCTCCACTTT.

In this sample, this clone turned up a few times. The chain uses TRBV29-1 and TRBJ1-5; D possibly corresponds to TRBD1 (5 bases). CDR1 is SQVTM and CDR2 is ANQGSEA in the germline V gene. V lost 4 bases and J 2 bases, leaving 15 bases between the germline ends. The CDR3 covers 15 residues. In DNA, the CDR3 is TGCAGCGTTGGGGAAGGTAGGGGTGGCAATCAGCCCCAGCATTTT. This codes for CSVGEGRGGNQPQHF.

This clone has a single count. V gene TRBV10-1 combines with J gene TRBJ1-5; 7 bases are a match to TRBD1. This CDR3 has 16 amino acids. Germline values: CDR1 WNHNN, CDR2 SYGVQD (reference sequence). Trimming removed 8 bases from V and 5 bases from J; junction bases left unmatched: 15. The DNA for the CDR3 is TGCGCCAGCCGACGTACCCCGGACAGGCGGGATCAGCCCCAGCATTTT. It yields the protein CASRRTPDRRDQPQHF.

This chain joins TRBV12-3 or TRBV12-4 and TRBJ1-2, with D maybe TRBD1 (6 bases). Trimming pared 5 bases from V and 7 bases from J, leaving 11 bases between. CDR3 size: 12 residues. The CDR3 DNA reads TGTGCCAGCAGTCCCTACAGGGCTGGCTACACCTTC. Residues: CASSPYRAGYTF.

The V gene is TRBV14, the J gene TRBJ2-1; 9 positions agree with TRBD1. The CDR3 sequence is 13 residues long. V shed 0 bases and J 16 bases; nucleotides not matched to a gene: 7. Germline V lookup: CDR1 SGHDN, CDR2 FVKESK. The CDR3 spells CASSQEVGDRVFF. CDR3 bases: TGTGCCAGCAGCCAAGAGGTGGGGGACAGGGTATTCTTC.

The chain has TRBV2 and TRBJ2-7; tentatively, D is TRBD2 (5 bases). The ends were cut back, 4 bases at V and 1 base at J, with 11 bases in the middle. Germline V lookup: CDR1 SNHLY, CDR2 FYNNEI. This CDR3 comprises 14 residues. CDR3 amino acids: CASSAVTGSYEQYF. CDR3 bases: TGTGCCAGCAGTGCCGTAACGGGATCCTACGAGCAGTACTTC.

This chain links TRBV11-2 with TRBJ1-1; 10 bases fit TRBD1. After removal of 6 bases from V and 3 bases from J, the junction contained 1 base not matched to a gene. Looked up from germline, CDR1 is SGHAT and CDR2 is FQNNGV. There are 13 residues in the CDR3. CDR3 coding DNA: TGTGCCAGCAGGGGGACAGGGGACACTGAAGCTTTCTTT. Translated, it gives CASRGTGDTEAFF. Complete variable domain (other parts from reference TRBV11-2 and TRBJ1-1): EAGVAQSPRYKIIEKRQSVAFWCNPISGHATLYWYQQILGQGPKLLIQFQNNGVVDDSQLPKDRFSAERLKGVDSTLKIQPAKLEDSAVYLCASRGTGDTEAFFGQGTRLTVV.

The chain recombines TRBV19 with TRBJ1-2; TRBD1 might be the D (5 bases). Per the germline V gene, CDR1 is LNHDA and CDR2 is SQIVND (reference sequence). With 1 base removed from V and 8 bases from J, the gap between germline ends came to 14 bases. The CDR3 runs to 14 residues. The CDR3 protein is CASSIVGGSYGYTF. For the CDR3, the DNA is TGTGCCAGTAGTATAGTCGGGGGGTCGTACGGCTACACCTTC.

V gene TRBV27 combines with J gene TRBJ2-5, with D maybe TRBD1 (6 bases). CDR3 size: 17 residues. The V gene lost 4 bases and the J gene lost 0 bases, with 18 bases spanning the gap. CDR1 is MNHEY, CDR2 SMNVEV, per germline (reference sequence). This chain's CDR3 is CASSSSPTGPYQETQYF. Here the CDR3 DNA reads TGTGCCAGCAGTTCCTCGCCGACAGGCCCGTACCAAGAGACCCAGTACTTC.

V and J are TRBV19 and TRBJ2-3; TRBD1 aligns across 12 bases. V was pared by 7 bases and J by 5 bases, with 7 bases of the junction left unmatched. The CDR3 contains 15 residues. Per the germline V gene, CDR1 is LNHDA and CDR2 is SQIVND (reference sequence). In DNA form, the CDR3 reads TGTGCCAGTACAAAGGGACAGGGGGCGGGAGATACGCAGTATTTT. This encodes CASTKGQGAGDTQYF.